A selection of T cell receptor beta chains follows, all from one sample in a study of cytomegalovirus exposure and HLA in healthy donors. TCRdb's copy holds only in-frame clones and misses some; the assay was immunoSEQ multiplex PCR. The sample consists of 95,000 to 100,000 clones, more than 80% of them appearing once. Input material: PBMCs. The receptors derive from a man under 40 in good health and CMV-seronegative. The CDR3 runs from the conserved cysteine through the conserved F or W. D genes are given only for firm matches. For some rows the clone size is stated as once, few or many, or as a class when expanded; others skip it.

v_gene	j_gene	abundance	d_gene	CDR3aa	CDR3nt
TRBV18	TRBJ1-4	once	NA	CASSLRQANEKLFF	TGTGCCAGCTCCCTCAGACAAGCAAATGAAAAACTGTTTTTT
TRBV19	TRBJ1-5	once	NA	CASTLSNSNQPQHF	TGTGCCAGTACGCTGAGCAATAGCAATCAGCCCCAGCATTTT
TRBV4-1	TRBJ2-7	NA	NA	CASSHTDRRGEQYF	TGCGCCAGCAGCCACACAGACAGGAGAGGGGAGCAGTACTTC
TRBV6-6	TRBJ1-5	NA	NA	CASRQGNQPQHF	TGTGCCAGCAGGCAGGGCAATCAGCCCCAGCATTTT
TRBV27	TRBJ2-5	NA	NA	CASSFGGGETQYF	TGTGCCAGCAGTTTTGGGGGCGGGGAGACCCAGTACTTC
TRBV4-1	TRBJ2-4	NA	TRBD1	CASFGQGADRGENIQYF	TGCGCCAGCTTTGGACAGGGGGCCGATCGGGGAGAAAACATTCAGTACTTC
TRBV10-3	TRBJ1-2	NA	NA	CAISDSVRQGGYTF	TGTGCCATCAGTGACTCGGTCCGGCAGGGGGGCTACACCTTC
TRBV29-1	TRBJ2-3	NA	NA	CSAAPDTDRTDTQYF	TGCAGCGCCGCGCCCGACACGGATCGCACAGATACGCAGTATTTT
TRBV5-6	TRBJ2-7	NA	TRBD1	CASSFPGQGSYEQYF	TGTGCCAGCAGCTTTCCAGGACAGGGGTCCTACGAGCAGTACTTC
TRBV6-1	TRBJ1-3	NA	NA	CASRVPGGNTIYF	TGTGCCAGCAGGGTACCGGGGGGAAACACCATATATTTT
TRBV6-5	TRBJ2-7	once	TRBD2	CASAGLADTYEQYF	TGTGCCAGCGCAGGACTAGCGGATACCTACGAGCAGTACTTC
TRBV5-6	TRBJ1-1	NA	TRBD1	CASSPRTGTGVTEAFF	TGTGCCAGCAGCCCACGGACCGGGACAGGTGTCACTGAAGCTTTCTTT
TRBV7-6	TRBJ2-6	once	NA	CASLDRFSGANVLTF	TGTGCCAGCCTTGACAGGTTCTCTGGGGCCAACGTCCTGACTTTC
TRBV4-1	TRBJ2-2	NA	NA	CASSQRGHENTGELFF	TGCGCCAGCAGCCAACGGGGACACGAGAACACCGGGGAGCTGTTTTTT
TRBV5-6	TRBJ2-7	NA	TRBD2	CASSLARREYEQYF	TGTGCCAGCAGCTTGGCCAGGCGGGAGTACGAGCAGTACTTC
TRBV5-1	TRBJ2-1	NA	NA	CASSLAPGTYNEQFF	TGCGCCAGCAGCTTGGCCCCGGGGACATACAATGAGCAGTTCTTC
TRBV7-7	TRBJ2-5	once	NA	CASSLQNQETQYF	TGTGCCAGCAGCTTGCAGAACCAAGAGACCCAGTACTTC
TRBV7-9	TRBJ2-5	NA	NA	CASSPWGEETQYF	TGTGCCAGCAGCCCATGGGGGGAAGAGACCCAGTACTTC
TRBV28	TRBJ1-2	NA	NA	CASTQGGRARGYTF	TGTGCCAGCACCCAAGGAGGACGGGCCAGAGGCTACACCTTC